Below, one T cell receptor (beta chain) is given with its context. This CDR3 spans 15 amino acids. The germline V gene encodes CDR1 MDHEN and CDR2 SYDVKM. Trimming took 5 bases from V and 3 from J; bases not matched to a gene: 7. The source of the sample is a study of blood T cell repertoires in COVID-19. About the study: Nucleic acid was either cDNA or gDNA, and it came from T cells, B-cell-depleted T cells, or PBMCs.

Assay: immunoSEQ multiplex PCR; the TCRdb copy retains only in-frame clones and omits some. The table records 300,000 to 400,000 clones, approximately 90% of them present only once. Study members were between roughly 18 and 89 years old and lived in 20 to 30 US regions. Cohort assignment relied on participant-reported clinical history. Exposed study participants had met a COVID-19 case within 2 weeks before entry. Sequencing was done on a sample of PBMCs or T cells enriched from blood (not recorded which). This chain uses TRBV28 with TRBJ1-2; 9 nucleotides align to TRBD1. The receptor's source is a woman under 40 who had been exposed to COVID-19. CDR3 DNA: TGTGCCAGCAGTCCCCGGGACAGGGAATACTATGGCTACACCTTC. It encodes CASSPRDREYYGYTF.